The present entry profiles one T cell receptor (beta chain) with its context. The clone's antigen remains unknown. Given a much more abundant clone one base away, this may be a read error. This entry is derived from a study of blood T cells in healthy people across ages (dated by TCRdb to between 2015 and 2016). About the study as a whole: In model experiments, roughly one uniquely barcoded TCR beta cDNA molecule per two T cells was captured by template switching. To avoid experimental bias, donors of different ages were distributed randomly across sequencing lanes. The donors were split into four age groups: young (average about 16 years), middle-aged (nearly 40), aged (more than 60) and long-lived (approximately 80). Using deep sequencing normalized with unique cDNA molecular identifiers, the study measured how TCR beta repertoire diversity changes with age. The study analyzed two additional independent replicas of 1 million unique cDNA reads from the same blood draw for two donors, one aged 18 to 30 and one aged 80 or older.

What the authors observed across the whole study: Since profiling was done on bulk unsorted PBMCs, naive and antigen-experienced compartments could not be conclusively compared. Observed TCR beta diversity per million T cells fell roughly linearly with age, and a significant reduction was already apparent by age around 40. Observed TCR beta diversity correlated strongly with the percentage of naive T cells measured by flow cytometry. Compared with the aged group, the long-lived group had more naive CD4+ T cells, fewer expanded clones and increased TCR diversity, suggesting age selection. Because donor CMV infection status was unknown, age-related changes in expanded clonotypes were potentially confounded. Estimates of total diversity based on one million sequenced T cells were regarded as lower bounds and as underestimates.

Receptor amplification or capture employed 5' RACE. Sequencing relied on an Illumina HiSeq 2500. The second PCR ran for about 6 to 12 cycles and used a J-beta primer mix along with a sample-barcoded 5' primer. A template-switch 5' adaptor carrying 12 random nucleotides introduced a unique molecular identifier onto each TCR beta cDNA molecule. Each sample yielded at least 2.5 million CDR3-containing paired-end reads. First-strand cDNA was synthesized from all RNA with the Mint cDNA synthesis kit, primed by a TRBC-specific oligonucleotide. Following uracil-DNA glycosylase treatment, a first 18-cycle PCR with universal primers M1SS and BC2_uni_R was performed on all cDNA. Per the original workflow: Each sample was normalized by randomly selecting 1 million high-quality reads, each carrying a distinct molecular identifier. Instead of being binned into consensus sequences, reads with shared molecular identifiers were discarded. MiTCR, with a Q25 quality threshold and the strictest error-elimination algorithm, was used for CDR3 identification, clonotype clustering and error correction. A nonparametric unseen species model using Euler transformation provided a lower-bound estimate of total TCR beta diversity. TCRdb's own reprocessing of the public reads used fastp at Q25 and MiXCR and kept productive beta chains. Each CDR3 protein gets just one entry, which takes the most common genes and DNA from the rows behind it. Here the V and J calls rest on TCRdb's processing, not on the authors' analysis. The sample table lists 1 million or so distinct CDR3 sequences, 45% of them with a count of one. 15% to 20% of the sample rests with the top ten.

Donors were roughly 40 systemically healthy Caucasian individuals from Russia aged 6 to 90 years. About 10 milliliters of peripheral blood were drawn from each donor into EDTA-treated Vacutainer tubes. Ficoll-Paque density-gradient centrifugation was used to isolate PBMCs, with at least 7 million obtained per sample. Total RNA, at least 6 micrograms per sample, was extracted from PBMCs with Trizol reagent. For every donor, an aliquot of PBMCs went through flow cytometry to measure the percentages of naive CD45RAhigh/CD27high T cells. The germline V gene gives CDR1 as SGHAT and CDR2 as FQNNGV. The CDR3 has 14 amino acids, counting the end cysteine and phenylalanine. The sequence is cut down to CDR3 DNA, 42 bases in frame from base 1.

Here the chain combines TRBV11-2 and TRBJ2-6; the D gene is perhaps TRBD1, on 7 matching bases. The TCR originated in a woman aged 55-75 years in good health. Sequencing was carried out using blood. The DNA is TGTGCCTGTTTGGAGGGGGCTGGGGCCAACGTCCGGACTTTC. Translated, it gives CACLEGAGANVRTF.